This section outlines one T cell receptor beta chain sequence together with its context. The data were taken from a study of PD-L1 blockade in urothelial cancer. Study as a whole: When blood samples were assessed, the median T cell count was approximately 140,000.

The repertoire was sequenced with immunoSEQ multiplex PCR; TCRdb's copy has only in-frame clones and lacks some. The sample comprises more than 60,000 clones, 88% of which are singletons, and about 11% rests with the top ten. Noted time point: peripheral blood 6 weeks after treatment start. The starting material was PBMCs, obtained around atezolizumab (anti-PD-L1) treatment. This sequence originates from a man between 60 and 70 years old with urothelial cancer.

CDR3 region: CASSLTPGLAAYEQYF. In DNA form, the CDR3 reads TGTGCCAGCAGCCTCACACCGGGACTAGCGGCTTACGAGCAGTACTTC. The rearrangement links TRBV5-6 to TRBJ2-7, with 11 nucleotides matching TRBD2. V trimming: 4 bases; J trimming: 4 bases; junction bases outside the gene matches: 10. Looked up from germline, CDR1 is SGHDT and CDR2 is YYEEEE. This CDR3 is built from 16 residues.